This T cell receptor (beta chain) came from a study of identifying expanded T cells in peripheral blood. Sequenced by immunoSEQ multiplex PCR; TCRdb stores in-frame clones only, minus some. The repertoire holds about 130,000 clones, less than 90% seen once, with 8.4% in the top ten. Comments on this clone: Antigen: not known.

No infections or other immune events were documented during collection. The study's findings and limits: Technical replicates showed around 1.3 changed clones; about two weeks roughly 18; four weeks 19. Clone count variance between approximately 2-week samples rose with total template count.

Trimming left V 3 bases short and J 0 bases short, with 11 bases between. The CDR3 is 15 amino acids. Per germline, CDR1 LGHNA and CDR2 YSLEER. The chain couples TRBV4-3 to TRBJ1-1; maybe TRBD1 (5 bases). The sample consisted of blood. This TCR derives from a person aged 18 to 70 in good health. Here the CDR3 reads CASSHETTVNTEAFF. The CDR3 DNA follows: TGCGCCAGCAGCCACGAGACGACAGTGAACACTGAAGCTTTCTTT.